A single sample gave rise to the 10 T cell receptor beta chains below, sequenced in a study of blood T cell repertoires in COVID-19. Generated by immunoSEQ multiplex PCR, the TCRdb table keeps only in-frame clones and is missing some. The data show around 190,000 clones, with roughly 79% seen just once and about 10% held by the top ten. The sequenced sample was peripheral blood. These receptors all stem from a woman aged 35 to 49 with COVID-19, enrolled during active disease.

The V and J genes are TRBV15 and TRBJ1-1; D is unresolved. The V gene lost 0 bases and the J gene lost 1 base, with 9 bases spanning the gap. Germline values: CDR1 LNHNV, CDR2 YYDKDF (reference sequence). CDR3 length equals 15 residues. The CDR3 DNA is TGTGCCACCAGCAGAGATCGGGTTGGGAACACTGAAGCTTTCTTT. This gives the protein CATSRDRVGNTEAFF.

The chain has TRBV18 and TRBJ1-2, with no clear D. This CDR3 has 13 residues. Trimming stripped 6 bases from V and 8 bases from J, with 16 bases between. Germline V lookup: CDR1 KGHSH, CDR2 LQKENI. This CDR3 reads CASSRNGFQGYTF. Here the CDR3 DNA reads TGTGCCAGCTCCCGCAACGGGTTCCAAGGCTACACCTTC.

The genes are TRBV19 and TRBJ2-7, with D hard to call. The CDR3 loop spans 15 amino acids. Germline V gene sequence: CDR1 LNHDA, CDR2 SQIVND (reference sequence). Trimming pared 3 bases from V and 2 bases from J, leaving 14 bases between. The chain's CDR3 is CASSIRPGVPYEQYF. CDR3 DNA: TGTGCCAGTAGTATCCGACCCGGAGTCCCCTACGAGCAGTACTTC.

The chain carries TRBV6-5 and TRBJ2-1; 13 nucleotides align to TRBD2. V shed 4 bases, J shed 2 bases, and the junction held 2 bases outside the gene matches. The CDR3 is 16 residues long. Germline V gene data show CDR1 as MNHEY and CDR2 as SVGAGI. This chain's CDR3 is CASSFGTSGTYNEQFF. The CDR3 DNA reads TGTGCCAGCAGTTTTGGGACTAGCGGGACCTACAATGAGCAGTTCTTC.

This clone was counted once. The V call is TRBV25-1, the J call TRBJ2-1; a weak D match, TRBD2 (6 bases). Germline CDR1 is MGHDK and CDR2 is SYGVNS. This CDR3 is 15 amino acids long. V was clipped by 7 bases and J by 5 bases, with 18 bases between them. CDR3 bases: TGTGCCAGCACCGGGGCGGGGAAGGACCACAATGAGCAGTTCTTC. It translates to CASTGAGKDHNEQFF.

This chain links TRBV2 with TRBJ2-4; TRBD1 might be the D (9 bases). CDR1 and CDR2 from the germline V gene are SNHLY and FYNNEI. This CDR3 spans 18 amino acids. Trimming left V 6 bases short and J 2 bases short, with 23 bases between. CDR3 sequence: CASSARGGQGASKNIQYF. CDR3 bases: TGTGCCAGCAGCGCACGGGGGGGACAGGGAGCTTCCAAAAACATTCAGTACTTC.

The chain joins TRBV7-9 to TRBJ2-1; no definite D call. This CDR3 is built from 14 residues. Trimming pared 3 bases from V and 6 bases from J, leaving 12 bases between. From germline, CDR1 is SEHNR and CDR2 FQNEAQ (reference sequence). DNA of the CDR3: TGTGCCAGCAGCTTGACCGTACGAGGCAATGAGCAGTTCTTC. Translating gives CASSLTVRGNEQFF.

V gene TRBV6-5 combines with J gene TRBJ2-3, with D possibly matching TRBD2 (5 bases). The CDR3 length is 13 residues. V shed 6 bases and J shed 5 bases, with 12 bases lying between them. Germline CDR1 and CDR2: MNHEY and SVGAGI. The chain's CDR3 is CASSLSGRDTQYF. In DNA, the CDR3 is TGTGCCAGCAGCCTCAGTGGGAGAGATACGCAGTATTTT.

This sequence joins TRBV2 and TRBJ2-1; 7 nucleotides line up with TRBD2. CDR3 size: 16 residues. With V trimmed by 4 bases and J by 0 bases, 6 bases remained unmatched. Per germline, CDR1 SNHLY and CDR2 FYNNEI. This CDR3 is CASSAVRTSSYNEQFF. CDR3 bases: TGTGCCAGCAGTGCAGTGAGGACTAGCTCCTACAATGAGCAGTTCTTC.

The chain is built from TRBV3-1 (or the pseudogene TRBV3-2) and TRBJ2-3, with D perhaps TRBD2 (5 bases). CDR1 and CDR2 (germline): LGHDT, YNNKEL (reference sequence). CDR3 length: 13 residues. Trimming pared 4 bases from V and 8 bases from J, leaving 13 bases between. The CDR3 DNA follows: TGTGCCAGCAGCCCGCGAGGGCCTGGTACGCAGTATTTT. It yields the protein CASSPRGPGTQYF.